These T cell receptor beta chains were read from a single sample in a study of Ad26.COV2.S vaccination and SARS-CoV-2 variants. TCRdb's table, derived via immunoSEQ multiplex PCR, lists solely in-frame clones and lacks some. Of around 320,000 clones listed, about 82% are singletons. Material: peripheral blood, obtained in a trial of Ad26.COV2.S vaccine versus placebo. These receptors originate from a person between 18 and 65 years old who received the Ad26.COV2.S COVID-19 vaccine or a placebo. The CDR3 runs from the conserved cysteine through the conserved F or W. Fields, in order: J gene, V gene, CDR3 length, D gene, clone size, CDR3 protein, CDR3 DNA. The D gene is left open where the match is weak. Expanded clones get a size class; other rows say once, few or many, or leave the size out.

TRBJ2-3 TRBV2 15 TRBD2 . CASSEEGLAKDTQYF TGTGCCAGCAGTGAAGAGGGACTAGCCAAAGATACGCAGTATTTT
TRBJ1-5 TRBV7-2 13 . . CASSPNYNQPQHF TGTGCCAGCAGCCCTAATTACAATCAGCCCCAGCATTTT
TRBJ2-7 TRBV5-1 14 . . CASSLEAGSYEQYF TGCGCCAGCAGCTTGGAGGCGGGCTCCTACGAGCAGTACTTC
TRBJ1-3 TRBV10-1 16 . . CASTASGEGSGNTIYF TGCGCCAGCACCGCGTCGGGGGAGGGGTCTGGAAACACCATATATTTT
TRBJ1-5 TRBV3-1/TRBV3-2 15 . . CASSQDYTGLQPQHF TGTGCCAGCAGCCAAGATTATACAGGGCTTCAGCCCCAGCATTTT
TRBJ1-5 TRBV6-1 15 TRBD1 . CASSEFGQGNQPQHF TGTGCCAGCAGTGAATTCGGACAGGGCAATCAGCCCCAGCATTTT
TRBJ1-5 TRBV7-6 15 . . CASSPSLRGDQPQHF TGTGCCAGCAGCCCCTCCCTCAGGGGCGATCAGCCCCAGCATTTT
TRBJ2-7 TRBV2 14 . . CASSEASAGGEQYF TGTGCCAGCAGTGAAGCTAGCGCGGGTGGCGAGCAGTACTTC
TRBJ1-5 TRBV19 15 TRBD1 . CASSLDRESNQPQHF TGTGCCAGTAGTCTGGACAGGGAGAGCAATCAGCCCCAGCATTTT
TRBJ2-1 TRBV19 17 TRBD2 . CASSSGLAGGFYNEQFF TGTGCCAGTAGTTCGGGACTAGCGGGGGGCTTCTACAATGAGCAGTTCTTC
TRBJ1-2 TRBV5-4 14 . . CASSLKTGNYGYTF TGTGCCAGCAGCTTGAAGACTGGGAACTATGGCTACACCTTC
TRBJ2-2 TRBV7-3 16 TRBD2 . CASSPLAGGTSGELFF TGTGCCAGCAGCCCCCTAGCGGGGGGGACATCCGGGGAGCTGTTTTTT
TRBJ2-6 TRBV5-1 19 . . CASSFKTGGSYSGANVLTF TGCGCCAGCAGCTTCAAAACCGGGGGATCATACTCTGGGGCCAACGTCCTGACTTTC
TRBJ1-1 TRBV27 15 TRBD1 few CASSSQGQTNTEAFF TGTGCCAGCAGTTCGCAGGGACAGACTAACACTGAAGCTTTCTTT
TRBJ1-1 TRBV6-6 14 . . CASSYQGTNTEAFF TGTGCCAGCAGTTATCAGGGGACGAACACTGAAGCTTTCTTT
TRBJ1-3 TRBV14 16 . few CASSLGPVPTGNTIYF TGTGCCAGCAGCCTAGGGCCGGTCCCAACTGGAAACACCATATATTTT
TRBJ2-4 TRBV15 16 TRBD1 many CATSSGLGQGTNIQYF TGTGCCACCAGCAGCGGGTTGGGACAGGGGACGAACATTCAGTACTTC
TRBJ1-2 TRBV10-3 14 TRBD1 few CAISGQQGGYGYTF TGTGCCATCAGTGGACAACAGGGGGGCTATGGCTACACCTTC
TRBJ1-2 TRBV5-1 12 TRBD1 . CASSLDREGYTF TGCGCCAGCAGCCTTGACAGGGAAGGCTACACCTTC
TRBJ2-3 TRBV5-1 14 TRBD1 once CASSLGQPGDTQYF TGCGCCAGCAGCCTGGGACAGCCTGGGGATACGCAGTATTTT
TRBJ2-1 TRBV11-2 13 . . CASSPTGYNEQFF TGTGCCAGCAGCCCAACGGGTTACAATGAGCAGTTCTTC
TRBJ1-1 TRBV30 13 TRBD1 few CAWSGQGNTEAFF TGTGCCTGGAGTGGACAGGGGAACACTGAAGCTTTCTTT
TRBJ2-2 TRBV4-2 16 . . CASSQGEGLDTGELFF TGTGCCAGCAGCCAAGGTGAGGGCCTGGACACCGGGGAGCTGTTTTTT
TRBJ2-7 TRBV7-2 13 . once CASSLSGSYEQYF TGTGCCAGCAGCTTATCGGGCTCCTACGAGCAGTACTTC
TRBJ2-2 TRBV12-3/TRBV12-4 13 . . CASSLKVARELFF TGTGCCAGCAGTTTAAAGGTAGCACGGGAGCTGTTTTTT
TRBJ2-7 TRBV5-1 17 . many CASIRNSERGPGYEQYF TGCGCCAGCATCAGGAATTCCGAGAGGGGCCCTGGGTACGAGCAGTACTTC
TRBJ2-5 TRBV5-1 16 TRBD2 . CASSLVSGGIQETQYF TGCGCCAGCAGCTTGGTTAGCGGGGGTATCCAAGAGACCCAGTACTTC
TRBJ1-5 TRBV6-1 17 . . CASSDGFPFLSNQPQHF TGTGCCAGCAGTGACGGATTCCCCTTCCTTAGCAATCAGCCCCAGCATTTT
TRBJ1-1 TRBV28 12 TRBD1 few CASRSTGAEAFF TGTGCCAGCAGATCGACAGGGGCTGAAGCTTTCTTT
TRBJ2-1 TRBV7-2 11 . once CASSEGQQQFF TGTGCCAGCTCCGAAGGTCAGCAGCAGTTCTTC
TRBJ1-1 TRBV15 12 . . CATSRDTLEAFF TGTGCCACCAGCAGAGATACCCTTGAAGCTTTCTTT
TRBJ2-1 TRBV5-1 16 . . CASSKQQGRGNNEQFF TGCGCCAGCAGCAAACAACAGGGAAGGGGAAACAATGAGCAGTTCTTC
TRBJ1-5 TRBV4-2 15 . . CASSQDPGGFQPQHF TGTGCCAGCAGCCAAGATCCGGGGGGGTTCCAGCCCCAGCATTTT
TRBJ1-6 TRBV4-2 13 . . CASSQETGATLHF TGTGCCAGCAGCCAAGAAACTGGTGCAACCCTCCACTTT
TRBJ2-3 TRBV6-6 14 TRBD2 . CASSRTSGTDTQYF TGTGCCAGCTCAAGGACTAGCGGCACAGATACGCAGTATTTT
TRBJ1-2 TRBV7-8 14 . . CASSFNTGNYGYTF TGTGCCAGCAGCTTTAATACAGGGAACTATGGCTACACCTTC
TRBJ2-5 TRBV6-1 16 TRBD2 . CASSEGLAGGMETQYF TGTGCCAGCAGTGAGGGACTAGCGGGGGGGATGGAGACCCAGTACTTC
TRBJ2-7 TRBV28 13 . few CASSRPSSYEQYF TGTGCCAGCAGCCGCCCGTCATCTTACGAGCAGTACTTC
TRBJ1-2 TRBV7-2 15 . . CASSPSPTGSYGYTF TGTGCCAGCAGCCCATCCCCGACAGGAAGCTATGGCTACACCTTC
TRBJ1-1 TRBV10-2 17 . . CASSARAISWKGTEAFF TGCGCCAGCAGTGCCCGGGCCATAAGCTGGAAGGGCACTGAAGCTTTCTTT
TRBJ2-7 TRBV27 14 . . CASKYGPSSYEQYF TGTGCCAGCAAGTACGGCCCCAGCTCCTACGAGCAGTACTTC
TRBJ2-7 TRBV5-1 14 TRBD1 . CASSSRTGEKEQYF TGCGCCAGCAGTTCAAGGACAGGGGAGAAGGAGCAGTACTTC
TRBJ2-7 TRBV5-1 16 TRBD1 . CASSSYLTGVTYEQYF TGCGCCAGCAGCTCCTATTTGACAGGGGTTACCTACGAGCAGTACTTC
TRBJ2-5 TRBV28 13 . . CASSLIDQETQYF TGTGCCAGCAGTTTAATAGATCAAGAGACCCAGTACTTC